The 24 T cell receptor beta chains in this list originate from one sample, sequenced in a study of CD8+CD57+ T cells in acquired aplastic anemia. According to the study, genomic DNA was the template for TCR beta VDJ and CDR3 profiling. TCRdb itself ran the reads through MiXCR, one entry per CDR3 protein. The table records about 150,000 distinct CDR3 sequences, approximately 51% of them present only once. The authors sequenced patients whose flow cytometry had shown CD8+CD57+ cell expansion. Material: sorted CD4+, CD8+, or CD8+CD57+ T cells (not recorded which) from PBMCs. The receptors derive from a human donor with aplastic anemia.

The sample holds many counts of this clonotype. This sequence joins TRBV20-1 and TRBJ1-1, with D perhaps TRBD1 (5 bases). The germline CDR1 and CDR2 sequences are DFQATT and SNEGSKA (reference sequence). Trimming removed 2 bases at V and 1 base at J, with 14 bases between. This CDR3 is 15 amino acids long. The CDR3 region is CSARQGLEGNTEAFF. CDR3 in DNA: TGCAGTGCTAGACAGGGTCTGGAGGGGAACACTGAAGCTTTCTTT.

V usage is TRBV7-2 and J usage is TRBJ2-5; no clear D gene. The germline CDR1 and CDR2 sequences are SGHTA and FQGNSA. The CDR3 contains 13 residues. V was cut by 5 bases and J by 5 bases, with 12 bases left in between. For the CDR3, the DNA is TGTGCCAGCAGCAAACATGACAAGGAGACCCAGTACTTC. It specifies CASSKHDKETQYF.

The chain joins TRBV9 to TRBJ2-5; 10 bases line up with TRBD1. V gave up 3 bases and J gave up 5 bases; unmatched junction bases: 7. Germline CDR1 is SGDLS and CDR2 is YYNGEE. The CDR3 covers 15 residues. The CDR3 loop is CASSARTGGPETQYF. In nucleotides, the CDR3 is TGTGCCAGCAGCGCAAGGACAGGGGGTCCGGAGACCCAGTACTTC.

This clonotype was recorded at least ten times. The CDR3 region is CASSRDRPYGYTF. The CDR3 region has the DNA TGTGCCAGCAGTCGAGACAGGCCATATGGCTACACCTTC. This chain uses TRBV12-3 or TRBV12-4 with TRBJ1-2; D possibly corresponds to TRBD1 (6 bases). This CDR3 is built from 13 residues. Deletions cut 5 bases from V and 5 bases from J, with 12 bases between.

This clonotype was recorded at least ten times. The chain uses TRBV29-1 and TRBJ1-3; 8 bases fit TRBD1. The CDR3 consists of 11 residues. The V segment lost 7 bases and the J segment 7 bases; nucleotides outside the gene matches: 3. Germline loops: CDR1 SQVTM, CDR2 ANQGSEA. The CDR3 nucleotides read TGCAGCGCGGACAGGGCTAACACCATATATTTT. Its protein is CSADRANTIYF. The complete variable domain, with remaining parts taken from reference TRBV29-1 and TRBJ1-3, reads SAVISQKPSRDICQRGTSLTIQCQVDSQVTMMFWYRQQPGQSLTLIATANQGSEATYESGFVIDKFPISRPNLTFSTLTVSNMSPEDSSIYLCSADRANTIYFGEGSWLTVV.

Details on this clonotype: The conserved phenylalanine or tryptophan is not found at the CDR3 terminus, so this likely reflects a read error. The gene calls are TRBV12-3 or TRBV12-4 and TRBJ2-3, with TRBD2 identical over 7 bases. The CDR3 loop spans 12 amino acids. Trimming took 3 bases from V and 8 from J; bases not matched to a gene: 2. The CDR3 region is CASSLWGGTQYL. The CDR3 nucleotides read TGTGCCAGCAGTTTGTGGGGGGGTACGCAGTATCTT.

The sample holds many counts of this clonotype. V gene TRBV19 combines with J gene TRBJ1-2, with 7 bases lining up with TRBD1. Germline CDR1 and CDR2: LNHDA and SQIVND (reference sequence). This CDR3 has 15 residues. V lost 5 bases, J lost 5 bases, and 11 bases stayed unmatched. CDR3 region: CASSPKGAGAYGYTF. The CDR3 coding sequence is TGTGCCAGTAGTCCTAAGGGGGCGGGGGCTTATGGCTACACCTTC.

This clonotype was counted a single time. This rearrangement joins TRBV19 to TRBJ2-2; perhaps TRBD1 as D (7 bases). V dropped 2 bases and J dropped 7 bases, with 11 bases sitting between them. Germline CDR1 and CDR2: LNHDA and SQIVND (reference sequence). The CDR3 totals 14 residues. Here the CDR3 DNA reads TGTGCCAGTAGTATACAGGGGGGTGGCGGGGAGCTGTTTTTT. Its protein is CASSIQGGGGELFF.

The chain carries TRBV20-1 and TRBJ1-2; D is undetermined. Trimming cost V 1 base and J 4 bases, with 7 bases left between them. The CDR3 totals 12 residues. Germline assignment: CDR1 DFQATT and CDR2 SNEGSKA (reference sequence). The CDR3 DNA follows: TGCAGTGCTAGAGGCCTCCCCTATGGCTACACCTTC. Encoded protein: CSARGLPYGYTF.

This clonotype was found a few times. The chain couples TRBV5-4 to TRBJ2-5, with 14 bases lining up with TRBD2. The germline gives CDR1 SGHNT, CDR2 YYREEE (reference sequence). With V trimmed by 4 bases and J by 5 bases, 10 bases remained unmatched. This CDR3 has 17 amino acids. CDR3 sequence reads: CASSSPGTSGRMETQYF. CDR3 bases: TGTGCCAGCAGCAGTCCCGGGACTAGCGGGAGAATGGAGACCCAGTACTTC.

This clonotype appeared a few times. The genes are TRBV19 and TRBJ2-7; D is possibly TRBD1 or TRBD2 (5 bases each). Per germline, CDR1 LNHDA and CDR2 SQIVND (reference sequence). V was clipped by 6 bases and J by 2 bases, with 11 bases between them. The CDR3 length is 13 residues. The CDR3 DNA follows: TGTGCCAGTAGCTCAGGGCGGGCCTACGAGCAGTACTTC. It is translated as CASSSGRAYEQYF.

This clonotype was picked up many times. V is TRBV5-6 and J is TRBJ1-6, with 7 bases fitting TRBD1. CDR1 is SGHDT, CDR2 YYEEEE, per germline. V lost 4 bases, J lost 6 bases, and 7 bases stayed unmatched. The CDR3 is made up of 15 amino acids. CDR3 nucleotides: TGTGCCAGCAGCCTCGGACAGGTCTCTAATTCACCCCTCCACTTT. This codes for CASSLGQVSNSPLHF.

The genes are TRBV9 and TRBJ1-2, with TRBD1 as a possible D gene (5 bases). The CDR3 length is 17 residues. V lost 5 bases and J lost 6, with 26 bases in between. Germline lookup yields CDR1 SGDLS and CDR2 YYNGEE. In DNA form, the CDR3 reads TGTGCCAGCAGGGGACTGGGGCGGGGGATCGGATCCGATGGCTACACCTTC. It encodes CASRGLGRGIGSDGYTF.

On this clonotype itself: The germline gene is not matched at one end of the junction; a read error may be the cause. V is TRBV10-3 and J is TRBJ1-1, with TRBD1 matching 7 bases. Germline V gene sequence: CDR1 ENHRY, CDR2 SYGVKD. The CDR3 loop spans 14 amino acids. The CDR3 sequence: CAISSTGWNAEAFF. Written as DNA, the CDR3 is TGTGCCATCAGTTCGACAGGGTGGAACGCTGAAGCTTTCTTT.

This clonotype occurred many times. The rearrangement joins TRBV5-1 to TRBJ2-3, with TRBD2 as a possible D gene (6 bases). Trimming shortened V by 3 bases and J by 2 bases, and 16 bases separated the two germline ends. The germline CDR1 and CDR2 sequences are SGHRS and YFSETQ. The CDR3 runs 16 residues. CDR3: CASSSGRGSITDTQYF. As DNA, the CDR3 is TGCGCCAGCAGCTCGGGTCGGGGGAGTATCACAGATACGCAGTATTTT.

This clonotype appeared many times. The chain is built from TRBV7-2 and TRBJ2-2; D is perhaps TRBD2 (5 bases). The CDR3 extends over 15 amino acids. Germline lookup yields CDR1 SGHTA and CDR2 FQGNSA. Between the trimmed V and J ends, which lost 7 bases and 1 base, there was a span of 13 bases. CDR3 nucleotide sequence: TGTGCCAGCACCCAAAGCGCGGGGAACACCGGGGAGCTGTTTTTT. Its protein product is CASTQSAGNTGELFF.

This clonotype was seen many times. The chain joins TRBV24-1 to TRBJ2-1, with 8 bases aligning to TRBD1. Germline-derived CDR1 and CDR2 are KGHDR and SFDVKD. V shed 10 bases and J 5 bases; nucleotides not matched to a gene: 9. The CDR3 runs to 14 residues. The CDR3 coding sequence is TGTGCCACACCTAGACAGGGGATGAACAATGAGCAGTTCTTC. Amino acids: CATPRQGMNNEQFF.

The chain joins TRBV25-1 to TRBJ2-2; 9 bases map to TRBD1. Trimming removed 8 bases from V and 6 bases from J; junction bases left unmatched: 13. There are 16 residues in the CDR3. Germline CDR1 reads MGHDK; CDR2 reads SYGVNS. CDR3 nucleotide sequence: TGTGCCAGCGGTCAAACAGGGGGCTCCCTGTCCGGGGAGCTGTTTTTT. This gives the protein CASGQTGGSLSGELFF.

This clonotype appeared many times. The gene calls are TRBV11-2 and TRBJ2-5, with 9 nucleotides matching TRBD2. The CDR3 spans 15 residues. V trimming: 3 bases; J trimming: 4 bases; junction bases outside the gene matches: 6. CDR1 SGHAT and CDR2 FQNNGV come from the germline V gene. Written as DNA, the CDR3 is TGTGCCAGCAGCTTGGGGCGGGGGGGCCGAGAGACCCAGTACTTC. Protein: CASSLGRGGRETQYF.

This clonotype is labeled medium-sized. The rearrangement links TRBV10-3 to TRBJ2-7, with D perhaps TRBD1 or TRBD2 (5 bases each). V lost 8 bases and J lost 2, with 10 bases in between. The germline CDR1 and CDR2 sequences are ENHRY and SYGVKD. This CDR3 contains 12 residues. CDR3 region: CAISRDAYEQYV. The CDR3 region has the DNA TGTGCCATCTCAAGGGACGCCTACGAGCAGTACGTC.

A few counts support this clonotype. Germline is not matched at one junction end, which may reflect a read error. V gene TRBV4-3 combines with J gene TRBJ1-6; unclear D gene. The CDR3 has 15 amino acids. Germline CDR1 reads LGHNA; CDR2 reads YSLEER. CDR3 nucleotides: TGCGCCAGCAGCCAAGACGGGCAGGATAATCCACCCCTCCACTTT. Its translation is CASSQDGQDNPPLHF.

This clonotype was observed at least ten times. The chain combines TRBV3-1 with TRBJ1-6, with a tentative D call TRBD1 (6 bases). Germline-derived CDR1 and CDR2 are LGHDT and YNNKEL (reference sequence). The germline V and J ends were trimmed by 6 bases and 8 bases, with 17 bases remaining between them. The CDR3 loop spans 15 amino acids. CDR3 sequence reads: CASRHTGTRHSPLHF. The DNA of the CDR3 is TGTGCCAGCAGACACACGGGGACACGACATTCACCCCTCCACTTT.

The chain has TRBV25-1 and TRBJ2-5, with TRBD1 identical over 7 bases. CDR1 and CDR2 from the germline V gene are MGHDK and SYGVNS. Trimming removed 3 bases from V and 0 bases from J; junction bases left unmatched: 7. This CDR3 contains 16 residues. The CDR3: CASSEATGDNQETQYF. The CDR3 DNA follows: TGTGCCAGCAGTGAGGCTACAGGGGACAACCAAGAGACCCAGTACTTC.

The rearrangement joins TRBV4-2 to TRBJ2-3; 8 positions agree with TRBD2. CDR1 and CDR2 from the germline V gene are LGHNA and YNFKEQ. The CDR3 covers 15 residues. Trimming at V came to 4 bases and at J to 2 bases, leaving 5 bases not matched to a gene. CDR3 sequence: CASSPGLANTDTQYF. The CDR3, as DNA: TGTGCCAGCAGCCCCGGACTAGCTAACACAGATACGCAGTATTTT.